The 29 T cell receptor beta chains reported below all come from one sample, sequenced in a study of cytomegalovirus exposure and HLA in healthy donors. The protocol was immunoSEQ multiplex PCR, while the TCRdb copy is restricted to in-frame clones and leaves out a portion. Here the sample spans some 70,000 clones, about 82% being singletons. Sequenced input: PBMCs. These receptors originate from a man aged 25 to 40 in good health and CMV-seronegative.

The chain uses TRBV9 and TRBJ1-1; D is uncertain. The CDR3 runs 14 residues. Germline lookup yields CDR1 SGDLS and CDR2 YYNGEE. Trimming stripped 0 bases from V and 4 bases from J, with 10 bases between. This chain's CDR3 is CASSVGAGSTEAFF. The CDR3 nucleotides are TGTGCCAGCAGCGTAGGTGCGGGGTCCACTGAAGCTTTCTTT.

The V gene is TRBV9, the J gene TRBJ2-7; 15 nucleotides agree with TRBD2. CDR3 size: 16 residues. The V segment lost 3 bases and the J segment 6 bases; nucleotides outside the gene matches: 7. Germline assignment: CDR1 SGDLS and CDR2 YYNGEE. CDR3 amino acids: CASSGTSGGAGVEQYF. Here the CDR3 DNA reads TGTGCCAGCAGCGGGACTAGCGGGGGGGCGGGGGTCGAGCAGTACTTC.

The chain links TRBV19 to TRBJ1-3, with TRBD1 identical over 8 bases. This CDR3 comprises 14 residues. Per the germline V gene, CDR1 is LNHDA and CDR2 is SQIVND (reference sequence). J gave up 8 bases and V 2 bases, and 5 bases lay outside the gene matches. The CDR3 region is CASSILDRADTIYF. The CDR3 DNA reads as TGTGCCAGTAGTATATTGGACAGGGCGGACACCATATATTTT.

The chain combines TRBV11-3 with TRBJ2-3; maybe TRBD1 (6 bases). V dropped 1 base and J dropped 2 bases, with 13 bases sitting between them. Germline V gene lookup returns CDR1 SGHNT and CDR2 YENEEA. This CDR3 has 16 amino acids. In DNA form, the CDR3 reads TGTGCCAGCAGCTTAGTTCAGGGGTTGCCCACAGATACGCAGTATTTT. It specifies CASSLVQGLPTDTQYF.

In its sample, this clone was seen a few times. The gene calls are TRBV5-8 and TRBJ2-7; perhaps TRBD2 as D (5 bases). This CDR3 is 12 amino acids long. The V gene's germline CDR1 is SGHTS and CDR2 YDEGEE. Between the trimmed V and J ends, which lost 4 bases and 3 bases, there was a span of 8 bases. Written as DNA, the CDR3 is TGTGCCAGCAGCCTTGAGGGCTACGAGCAGTACGTC. As protein: CASSLEGYEQYV.

The chain couples TRBV7-2 to TRBJ2-5, with 9 bases aligning to TRBD2. Per germline, CDR1 SGHTA and CDR2 FQGNSA. V gave up 5 bases and J gave up 3 bases; unmatched junction bases: 1. This CDR3 has 13 residues. In DNA, the CDR3 is TGTGCCAGCAGCCGCGGGGGGGAAGAGACCCAGTACTTC. Translated, it gives CASSRGGEETQYF.

This clone came up once. At one of its ends the junction is not consistent with the germline gene, which may arise from a read error. The chain joins TRBV4-1 to TRBJ2-1, with 7 bases fitting TRBD1. CDR1 MGHRA and CDR2 YSYEKL come from the germline V gene. The CDR3 consists of 14 residues. The CDR3 here is CASSLTDRYIEQFF. In nucleotides, the CDR3 is TGCGCCAGCAGCCTAACGGACAGGTACATTGAGCAGTTCTTC.

This clone was detected only once. The chain combines TRBV28 with TRBJ2-7, with TRBD1 matching 10 bases. V shed 5 bases and J 4 bases; nucleotides not matched to a gene: 8. CDR1 MDHEN and CDR2 SYDVKM come from the germline V gene. This CDR3 comprises 15 residues. Written as DNA, the CDR3 is TGTGCCAGCAGTCCCGGGGGACAGGGGTTGTACGAGCAGTACGTC. Translation: CASSPGGQGLYEQYV.

This clone appeared once. The chain carries TRBV4-3 and TRBJ1-1; TRBD1 might be the D (5 bases). V lost 0 bases, J lost 7 bases, and 12 bases lay in between. The CDR3 is made up of 14 amino acids. In germline, CDR1 is LGHNA, CDR2 YSLEER. The CDR3, as DNA: TGCGCCAGCAGCCAAGAGAAGAGAAGGGGTGAAGCTTTCTTT. It translates to CASSQEKRRGEAFF.

The chain links TRBV30 to TRBJ1-1, with D perhaps TRBD1 (5 bases). The germline V gene has CDR1 GTSNPN and CDR2 SVGIG (reference sequence). V shed 7 bases and J shed 4 bases, with 19 bases lying between them. The CDR3 spans 14 residues. The CDR3 loop is CASNNGGDSTEAFF. The CDR3 region has the DNA TGTGCCTCAAACAACGGGGGGGACTCCACTGAAGCTTTCTTT.

The chain employs TRBV27 and TRBJ2-7; D possibly corresponds to TRBD2 (6 bases). The CDR3 runs 14 residues. The germline gives CDR1 MNHEY, CDR2 SMNVEV (reference sequence). Trimming stripped 8 bases from V and 3 bases from J, with 17 bases between. CDR3 coding DNA: TGTGCCAGCGGCGGGTGGGAGGCGAGCTACGAGCAGTACTTC. Protein sequence: CASGGWEASYEQYF.

The chain uses TRBV4-1 and TRBJ1-5; TRBD1 aligns across 8 bases. The J segment lost 6 bases and the V segment lost 6 bases, leaving 13 bases of the junction unmatched. This CDR3 contains 16 residues. Germline CDR1 MGHRA, CDR2 YSYEKL. The CDR3 loop reads CASRPTGQGGRQPQHF. The CDR3 DNA is TGCGCCAGCAGGCCAACAGGACAGGGTGGGCGTCAGCCCCAGCATTTT.

This sequence joins TRBV4-1 and TRBJ2-3; 7 nucleotides match TRBD2. V trimming: 5 bases; J trimming: 5 bases; junction bases outside the gene matches: 10. CDR3 length: 15 amino acids. Germline lookup yields CDR1 MGHRA and CDR2 YSYEKL. The CDR3 DNA follows: TGCGCCAGCAGCGGGGGGGGAAGGGTGGAAGATACGCAGTATTTT. Residues: CASSGGGRVEDTQYF.

The genes are TRBV10-3 and TRBJ2-1; 9 positions match TRBD2. V shed 3 bases, J shed 7 bases, and the junction held 13 bases outside the gene matches. The CDR3 consists of 17 residues. The germline V gene encodes CDR1 ENHRY and CDR2 SYGVKD. The CDR3 loop reads CAISDLGVSGSRNEQFF. The CDR3 DNA is TGTGCCATCAGTGACCTCGGGGTTAGCGGGAGTAGGAATGAGCAGTTCTTC.

The chain recombines TRBV7-2 with TRBJ2-6, with 10 bases that match TRBD2. The CDR3 is 17 residues long. V lost 5 bases, J lost 2 bases, and 6 bases stayed unmatched. Germline V lookup: CDR1 SGHTA, CDR2 FQGNSA. The CDR3 loop is CASSRSGRATGANVLTF. In nucleotides, the CDR3 is TGTGCCAGCAGCCGGAGCGGGAGGGCTACTGGGGCCAACGTCCTGACTTTC.

The V and J genes are TRBV5-4 and TRBJ2-5; D gene uncertain. Trimming cost V 2 bases and J 1 base, with 6 bases left between them. The germline V gene encodes CDR1 SGHNT and CDR2 YYREEE (reference sequence). CDR3 size: 13 residues. The CDR3 spells CASSLSLQETQYF. Written as DNA, the CDR3 is TGTGCCAGCAGCTTAAGCCTCCAAGAGACCCAGTACTTC.

V usage is TRBV30 and J usage is TRBJ1-3; D gene unclear. The CDR3 runs to 12 residues. The germline V and J ends were trimmed by 3 bases and 1 base, with 4 bases remaining between them. Per germline, CDR1 GTSNPN and CDR2 SVGIG (reference sequence). CDR3: CAWSLSGNTIYF. CDR3 in DNA: TGTGCCTGGAGCCTATCTGGAAACACCATATATTTT.

CDR3 in amino acids: CASRGTSGGTGELFF. Here the CDR3 DNA reads TGTGCCAGCAGAGGTACTAGCGGGGGCACCGGGGAGCTGTTTTTT. The chain has TRBV9 and TRBJ2-2, with TRBD2 identical over 11 bases. There are 15 residues in the CDR3. Germline values: CDR1 SGDLS, CDR2 YYNGEE. Trimming took 5 bases from V and 4 from J; bases not matched to a gene: 4.

This chain links TRBV7-9 with TRBJ1-3; a possible D gene is TRBD1 (5 bases). The CDR3 totals 13 residues. CDR1 is SEHNR and CDR2 is FQNEAQ in the germline V gene (reference sequence). V was clipped by 5 bases and J by 4 bases, with 9 bases between them. The CDR3 DNA follows: TGTGCCAGCAGCCCCGGGGGGGGAAACACCATATATTTT. It specifies CASSPGGGNTIYF.

This clone was seen a single time. The chain combines TRBV18 with TRBJ2-7; D is possibly TRBD1 (5 bases). Trimming left V 3 bases short and J 3 bases short, with 18 bases between. The CDR3 spans 16 residues. Germline CDR1 reads KGHSH; CDR2 reads LQKENI. This CDR3 reads CASSPRPLQGSYEQYV. CDR3 bases: TGTGCCAGCTCACCTCGTCCTCTTCAGGGTAGCTACGAGCAGTACGTC.

The chain is built from TRBV28 and TRBJ2-2; TRBD1 is a possible D gene (5 bases). CDR1 is MDHEN and CDR2 is SYDVKM in the germline V gene. The CDR3 consists of 14 residues. Trimming shortened V by 4 bases and J by 1 base, and 7 bases separated the two germline ends. CDR3 sequence (DNA): TGTGCCAGCAGTTCAGGACAGAACACCGGGGAGCTGTTTTTT. Its protein is CASSSGQNTGELFF.

The chain carries TRBV5-1 and TRBJ2-7; D call uncertain. V was shortened by 0 bases and J by 4 bases, with 5 bases between the two germline ends. CDR3 length: 12 amino acids. Germline CDR1 SGHRS, CDR2 YFSETQ. CDR3 coding DNA: TGCGCCAGCAGCTTGGTACAGTACGAGCAGTACTTC. Translation gives CASSLVQYEQYF. Full variable domain (missing parts from reference TRBV5-1 and TRBJ2-7): KAGVTQTPRYLIKTRGQQVTLSCSPISGHRSVSWYQQTPGQGLQFLFEYFSETQRNKGNFPGRFSGRQFSNSRSEMNVSTLELGDSALYLCASSLVQYEQYFGPGTRLTVT.

V gene TRBV6-6 combines with J gene TRBJ1-1, with D possibly TRBD1 on 5 matching bases. CDR3 length: 15 amino acids. The germline V gene has CDR1 MNHNY and CDR2 SVGAGI (reference sequence). Trimming stripped 7 bases from V and 0 bases from J, with 15 bases between. The CDR3 coding sequence is TGTGCCAGCAAGTCAGCCGGACACCTGAACACTGAAGCTTTCTTT. Its protein product is CASKSAGHLNTEAFF.

The genes are TRBV6-5 and TRBJ1-1, with TRBD1 identical over 10 bases. V lost 3 bases to trimming and J lost 6 bases; unmatched junction nucleotides: 7. This CDR3 has 15 amino acids. Germline V gene lookup returns CDR1 MNHEY and CDR2 SVGAGI. CDR3 nucleotides: TGTGCCAGCAGTTATGGGACAGGGGATTTGGCTGAAGCTTTCTTT. Amino acid sequence: CASSYGTGDLAEAFF.

This clone was observed once. The chain is built from TRBV9 and TRBJ1-1, with D possibly matching TRBD1 (5 bases). The V gene lost 3 bases and the J gene lost 4 bases, with 13 bases spanning the gap. CDR1 and CDR2 from the germline V gene are SGDLS and YYNGEE. The CDR3 extends over 14 amino acids. CDR3 DNA: TGTGCCAGCAGCGCTAAGGGGTTCGGCACTGAAGCTTTCTTT. Residues: CASSAKGFGTEAFF.

This sequence joins TRBV7-2 and TRBJ2-1, with TRBD2 matching over 12 bases. V gave up 7 bases and J gave up 4 bases; unmatched junction bases: 5. There are 15 residues in the CDR3. Germline CDR1 SGHTA, CDR2 FQGNSA. CDR3: CASTWTSGAYNEQFF. The CDR3 bases are TGTGCCAGCACCTGGACTAGCGGGGCTTACAATGAGCAGTTCTTC.

The chain links TRBV6-1 to TRBJ1-1, with 7 bases fitting TRBD1. CDR3 size: 13 residues. Unmatched junction bases numbered 0, after V lost 4 bases and J lost 1 base. Germline V lookup: CDR1 MNHNS, CDR2 SASEGT. The DNA for the CDR3 is TGTGCCAGCAGTGGGGACAGGAACACTGAAGCTTTCTTT. Encoded protein: CASSGDRNTEAFF.

J is TRBJ2-7 and V is TRBV28, with 9 nucleotides matching TRBD1. CDR3 size: 15 residues. CDR1 and CDR2 from the germline V gene are MDHEN and SYDVKM. Trimming removed 5 bases from V and 5 bases from J; junction bases left unmatched: 10. The DNA for the CDR3 is TGTGCCAGCAGTCCCCCGGACAGGGGTCGTGACGAGCAGTACTTC. Its translation: CASSPPDRGRDEQYF.

The chain couples TRBV13 to TRBJ2-7; 10 nucleotides agree with TRBD1. Germline V gene lookup returns CDR1 PRHDT and CDR2 FYEKMQ (reference sequence). The CDR3 loop spans 15 amino acids. Trimming removed 1 base from V and 4 bases from J; junction bases left unmatched: 4. DNA of the CDR3: TGTGCCAGCAGCTTAGCCCGGACAGGGGGTTACGAGCAGTACTTC. This sequence encodes CASSLARTGGYEQYF.